This T cell receptor (beta chain) was obtained from a study of blood T cell repertoires in COVID-19. Study summary: The United States, Italy and Spain supplied acute and convalescent COVID-19 samples. PBMCs, B-cell-depleted T cells, or T cells provided the cDNA or gDNA that made up the material.

Trimming removed 0 bases from V and 0 bases from J, with 15 bases in between. Looked up from germline, CDR1 is SGDLS and CDR2 is YYNGEE. The CDR3 totals 17 residues. In the source study's methods: Estimates of nucleated cell counts were drawn from the amplification of reference gene primers. Produced via immunoSEQ multiplex PCR; TCRdb's table is partial and in-frame only. From that table come the V and J calls and clone size; the DNA was used to work out D and trimming. The sample carries some 150,000 clones, 80% to 85% recorded once. The genes are TRBV9 and TRBJ1-1; D unclear. Sequenced: peripheral blood. The sequence came from a human donor in a cohort sampled during active COVID-19. In DNA, the CDR3 is TGTGCCAGCAGCGTAGAGATTGAGCCTAAAATGAACACTGAAGCTTTCTTT. Translated, it gives CASSVEIEPKMNTEAFF.